This T cell receptor beta chain was sequenced for a study of T cells after yellow fever vaccination (dated by TCRdb to between 2018 and 2021). With regard to the full study: The SMART-Seq v4 Ultra Low Input RNA kit was used to prepare libraries from fractions with low cell numbers. To follow T-cell clones before and after both primary and booster YFV17D yellow fever vaccination, bulk TCR alpha and beta repertoires underwent longitudinal sequencing. The cohort comprised two healthy male donors, one aged 18 to 29 and one aged 30 to 40 years. Blood was collected at multiple timepoints before and after primary and secondary immunization, and bulk PBMC replicates and cell subsets were isolated.

TCR cDNA was made using 5'RACE template switching, a step that added a universal primer site and unique molecular identifiers. Priming of cDNA synthesis was performed from both the TCR alpha and TCR beta constant segments. Two PCR steps were used to amplify libraries, with sample barcodes and sequencing adapters being added in the second step. Sequencing of libraries was done on Illumina HiSeq 2500 (2x100 bp) or NovaSeq (2x150 bp). On the study's bioinformatics: MIGEC was used to demultiplex reads and collapse the reads into UMI consensus sequences, and MiXCR was used for V(D)J alignment. Vaccine-responding clonotypes were defined with edgeR using replicate PBMC samples, requiring FDR below 0.01 and a log2 fold change above 5 up to day 15. Each bulk clonotype was labeled CD4 or CD8 based on which sequenced repertoire, CD4 or CD8, contained the clonotype at higher abundance. TCRdb reprocessing: public reads trimmed at Q25 with fastp, clones called with MiXCR, in-frame beta chains kept. Identical CDR3 proteins give one entry, which carries the most common genes and DNA. TCRdb, not the authors, supplied the V and J calls. This sample holds 450,000 to 550,000 distinct CDR3 sequences; 21% were observed only once. Together, the top ten hold about 16% of the sample.

The treatment or condition label on this specimen signifies: live attenuated yellow fever vaccine strain. Two biological replicates of bulk PBMCs were collected at each blood-draw timepoint. A standard Ficoll-Paque protocol was used to isolate PBMCs from peripheral blood. RNA was extracted with TriZol from bulk PBMCs, CD4 and CD8 fractions, and dextramer-positive and dextramer-negative fractions. A note on this clonotype: Its recognized antigen is unknown. The record has no base qualities; no much larger clone is one base away.

Its CDR3 holds 15 amino acids, cysteine through phenylalanine. Only the CDR3 portion is preserved as DNA: 45 bases, with reading frame beginning at the first base. CDR1 and CDR2 were assigned from the germline V gene as SGHDT and YYEEEE. V is pruned by 2 bases and J by 7 bases, leaving 7 bases of the junction without a gene match. What the authors observed across the whole study: A small share of clonotypes was detected in both CD4 and CD8 compartments, with the overlap likely arising from convergent recombination. Most clones expanded after primary vaccination (96% of CD4 and 70% to 90% of CD8) were re-detected after the booster, suggesting that broad memory maintenance occurred. Because only a couple of donors were included in the study, the extent to which the findings can be generalized is limited. The secondary T-cell response was weaker than the primary response but faster, peaking on day 5 instead of day 15. FACS-sorted repertoires could contain abundant contaminating clonotypes from the bulk population, so computational filtering was required.

This TCR derives from a young man who received the YFV17D yellow fever vaccine. The sample here was PBMCs, taken approximately 22 days after the first yellow fever vaccination. The V and J segments used are TRBV5-6 and TRBJ1-5, and TRBD1 matches 9 of the central bases. In nucleotides, the sequence is TGTGCCAGCAGCTTTTGGACAGGGGTAGGGCAGCCCCAGCATTTT. Its protein reads: CASSFWTGVGQPQHF.